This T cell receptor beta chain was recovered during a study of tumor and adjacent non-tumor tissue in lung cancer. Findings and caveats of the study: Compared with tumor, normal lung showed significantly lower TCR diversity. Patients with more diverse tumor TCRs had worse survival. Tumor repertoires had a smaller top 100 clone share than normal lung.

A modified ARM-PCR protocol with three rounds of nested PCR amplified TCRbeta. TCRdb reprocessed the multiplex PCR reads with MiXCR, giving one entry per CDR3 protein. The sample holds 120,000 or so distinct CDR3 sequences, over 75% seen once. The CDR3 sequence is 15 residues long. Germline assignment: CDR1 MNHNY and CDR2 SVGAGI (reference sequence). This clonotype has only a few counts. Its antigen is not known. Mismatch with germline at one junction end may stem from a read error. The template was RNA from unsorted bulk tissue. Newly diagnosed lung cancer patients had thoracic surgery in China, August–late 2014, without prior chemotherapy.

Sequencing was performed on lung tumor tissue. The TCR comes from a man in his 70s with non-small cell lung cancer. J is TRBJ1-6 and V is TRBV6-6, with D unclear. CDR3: CASSYGSSYNSLLHF. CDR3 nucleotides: TGTGCCAGTAGTTACGGGAGCTCCTATAATTCACTCCTCCACTTT.